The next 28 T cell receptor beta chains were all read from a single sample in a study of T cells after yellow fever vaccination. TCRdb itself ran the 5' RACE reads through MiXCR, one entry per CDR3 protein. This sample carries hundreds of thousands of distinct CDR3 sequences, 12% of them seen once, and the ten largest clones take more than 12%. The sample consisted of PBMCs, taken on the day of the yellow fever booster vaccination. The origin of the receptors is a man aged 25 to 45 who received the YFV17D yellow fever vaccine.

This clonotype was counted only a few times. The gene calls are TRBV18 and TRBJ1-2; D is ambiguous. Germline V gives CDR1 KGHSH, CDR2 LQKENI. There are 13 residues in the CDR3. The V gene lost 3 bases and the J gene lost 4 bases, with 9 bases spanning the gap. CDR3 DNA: TGTGCCAGCTCACCCGACATCCTCTATGGCTACACCTTC. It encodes CASSPDILYGYTF.

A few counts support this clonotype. Written as DNA, the CDR3 is TGTGCCAGCAGCCCGACAGGGTTGTTCCACGAGCAGTACTTC. It yields the protein CASSPTGLFHEQYF. V usage is TRBV12-3 or TRBV12-4 and J usage is TRBJ2-7; TRBD1 matches 7 bases. The CDR3 covers 14 residues. V gave up 6 bases and J gave up 5 bases; unmatched junction bases: 10.

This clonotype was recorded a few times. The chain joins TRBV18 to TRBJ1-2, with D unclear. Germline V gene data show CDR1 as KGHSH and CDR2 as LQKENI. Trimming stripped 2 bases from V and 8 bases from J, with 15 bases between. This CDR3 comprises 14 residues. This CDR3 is CASSPGGSRWGYTF. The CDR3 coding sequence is TGTGCCAGCTCACCAGGAGGTTCCCGGTGGGGCTACACCTTC.

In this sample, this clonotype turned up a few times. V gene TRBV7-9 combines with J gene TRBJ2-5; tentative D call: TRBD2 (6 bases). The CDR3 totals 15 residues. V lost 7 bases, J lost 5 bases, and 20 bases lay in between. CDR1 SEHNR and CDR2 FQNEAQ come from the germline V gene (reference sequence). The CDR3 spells CASIVKGLPVETQYF. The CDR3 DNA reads TGTGCCAGCATCGTAAAGGGACTCCCTGTTGAGACCCAGTACTTC.

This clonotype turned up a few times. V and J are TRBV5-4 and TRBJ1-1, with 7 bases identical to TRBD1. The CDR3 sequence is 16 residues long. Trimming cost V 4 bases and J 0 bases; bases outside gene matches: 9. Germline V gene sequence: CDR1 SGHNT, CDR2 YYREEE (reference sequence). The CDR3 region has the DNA TGTGCCAGCAGCCCCGTAGGGACAGTAGTGAACACTGAAGCTTTCTTT. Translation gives CASSPVGTVVNTEAFF.

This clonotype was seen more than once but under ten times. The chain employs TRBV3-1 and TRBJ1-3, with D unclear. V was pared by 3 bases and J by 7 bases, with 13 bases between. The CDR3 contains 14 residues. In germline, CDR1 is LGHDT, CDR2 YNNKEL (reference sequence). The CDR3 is CASSQRQPPNTIYF. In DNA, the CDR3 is TGTGCCAGCAGCCAGAGACAACCGCCCAACACCATATATTTT.

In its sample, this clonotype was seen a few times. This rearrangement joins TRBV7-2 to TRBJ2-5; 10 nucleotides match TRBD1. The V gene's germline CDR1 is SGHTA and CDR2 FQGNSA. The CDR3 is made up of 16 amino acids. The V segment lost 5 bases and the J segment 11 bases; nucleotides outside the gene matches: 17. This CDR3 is CASSTRAPDRGREQYF. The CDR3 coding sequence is TGTGCCAGCAGCACCCGTGCGCCAGACAGGGGGCGAGAACAGTACTTC.

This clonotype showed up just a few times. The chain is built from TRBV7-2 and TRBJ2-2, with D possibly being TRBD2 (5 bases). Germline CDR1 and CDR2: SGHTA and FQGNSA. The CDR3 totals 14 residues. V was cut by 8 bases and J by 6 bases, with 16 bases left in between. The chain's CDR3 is CASRLPSNAGELFF. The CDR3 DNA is TGTGCCAGCCGACTACCTTCTAACGCCGGGGAGCTGTTTTTT. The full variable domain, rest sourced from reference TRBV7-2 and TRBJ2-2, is GAGVSQSPSNKVTEKGKDVELRCDPISGHTALYWYRQSLGQGLEFLIYFQGNSAPDKSGLPSDRFSAERTGGSVSTLTIQRTQQEDSAVYLCASRLPSNAGELFFGEGSRLTVL.

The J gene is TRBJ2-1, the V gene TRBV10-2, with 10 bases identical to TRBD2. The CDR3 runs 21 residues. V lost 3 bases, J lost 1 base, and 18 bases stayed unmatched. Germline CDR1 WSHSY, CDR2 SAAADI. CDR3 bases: TGCGCCAGCAGTGACTTCTCGGGGCTAGCGGGAGTCTCTACATCCTACAATGAGCAGTTCTTC. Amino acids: CASSDFSGLAGVSTSYNEQFF.

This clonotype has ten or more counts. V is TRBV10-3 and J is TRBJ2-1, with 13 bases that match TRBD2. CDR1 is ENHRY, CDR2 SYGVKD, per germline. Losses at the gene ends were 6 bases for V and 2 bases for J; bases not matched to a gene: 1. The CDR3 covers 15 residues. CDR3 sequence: CAIRGTSGTYNEQFF. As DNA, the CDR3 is TGTGCCATCAGGGGGACTAGCGGGACCTACAATGAGCAGTTCTTC.

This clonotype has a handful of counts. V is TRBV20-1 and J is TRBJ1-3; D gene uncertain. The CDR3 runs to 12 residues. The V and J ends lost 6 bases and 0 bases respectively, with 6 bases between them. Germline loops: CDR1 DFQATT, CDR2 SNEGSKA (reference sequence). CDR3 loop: CSAEHSGNTIYF. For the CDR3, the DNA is TGCAGTGCCGAGCACTCTGGAAACACCATATATTTT.

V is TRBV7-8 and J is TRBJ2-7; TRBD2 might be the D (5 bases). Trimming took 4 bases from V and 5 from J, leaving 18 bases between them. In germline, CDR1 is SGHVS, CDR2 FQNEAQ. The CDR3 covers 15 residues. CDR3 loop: CASSSTNGVWDEQYF. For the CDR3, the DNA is TGTGCCAGCAGCTCTACGAACGGGGTTTGGGACGAGCAGTACTTC.

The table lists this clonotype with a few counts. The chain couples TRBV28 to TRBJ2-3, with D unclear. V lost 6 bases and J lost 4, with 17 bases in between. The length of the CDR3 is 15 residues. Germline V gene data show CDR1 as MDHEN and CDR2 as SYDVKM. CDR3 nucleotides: TGTGCCAGCAGAGCTTCTCATTCCGACGCAGATACGCAGTATTTT. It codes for CASRASHSDADTQYF.

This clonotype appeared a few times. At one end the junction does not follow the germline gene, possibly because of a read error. The CDR3 DNA is TGTGCCAGCAGGTTGGGACTCCCCCCCAATGAGCAGTTCTTC. Its translation is CASRLGLPPNEQFF. This chain connects TRBV5-5 to TRBJ2-1, with TRBD2 as a possible D gene (6 bases). Germline V gene data show CDR1 as SGHKS and CDR2 as YYEKEE (reference sequence). This CDR3 has 14 amino acids.

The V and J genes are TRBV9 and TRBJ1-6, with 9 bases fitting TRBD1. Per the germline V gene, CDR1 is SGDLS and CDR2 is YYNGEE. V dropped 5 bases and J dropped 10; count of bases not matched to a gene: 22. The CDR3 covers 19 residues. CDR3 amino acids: CASSRQPGQGAQSRSPLHF. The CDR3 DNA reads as TGTGCCAGCAGTAGGCAACCGGGACAGGGCGCTCAGTCGCGGTCACCCCTCCACTTT.

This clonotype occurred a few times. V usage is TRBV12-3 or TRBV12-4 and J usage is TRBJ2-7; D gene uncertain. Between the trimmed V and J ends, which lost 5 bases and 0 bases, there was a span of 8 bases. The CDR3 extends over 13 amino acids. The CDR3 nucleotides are TGTGCCAGCAGTAGCCCATACTCCTACGAGCAGTACTTC. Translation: CASSSPYSYEQYF.

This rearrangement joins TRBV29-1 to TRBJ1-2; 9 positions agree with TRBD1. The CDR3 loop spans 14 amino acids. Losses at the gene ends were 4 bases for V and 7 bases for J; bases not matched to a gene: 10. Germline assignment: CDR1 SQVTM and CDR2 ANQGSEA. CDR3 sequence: CSVVIPGTGLGYTF. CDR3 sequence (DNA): TGCAGCGTTGTCATCCCGGGGACAGGGCTTGGCTACACCTTC.

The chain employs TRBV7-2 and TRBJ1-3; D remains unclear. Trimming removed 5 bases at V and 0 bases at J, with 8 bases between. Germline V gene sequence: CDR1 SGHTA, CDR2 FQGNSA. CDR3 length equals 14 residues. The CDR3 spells CASSQVASGNTIYF. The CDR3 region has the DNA TGTGCCAGCAGCCAGGTAGCCTCTGGAAACACCATATATTTT.

The CDR3, as DNA: TGCAGTGTTAAAGGGCCCGGAGGCGGGTCTTCCTACGAGCAGTACTTC. Translated: CSVKGPGGGSSYEQYF. This sequence joins TRBV20-1 and TRBJ2-7, with D possibly being TRBD2 (5 bases). The V gene lost 7 bases and the J gene lost 1 base, with 23 bases spanning the gap. The CDR3 totals 16 residues. Germline V CDR1 and CDR2: DFQATT, SNEGSKA (reference sequence).

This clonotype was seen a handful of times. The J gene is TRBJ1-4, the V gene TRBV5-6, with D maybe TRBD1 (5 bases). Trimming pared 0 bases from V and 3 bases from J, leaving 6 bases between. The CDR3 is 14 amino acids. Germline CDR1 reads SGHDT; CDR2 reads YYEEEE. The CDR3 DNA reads TGTGCCAGCAGCTTGGGGACACCTAATGAAAAACTGTTTTTT. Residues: CASSLGTPNEKLFF.

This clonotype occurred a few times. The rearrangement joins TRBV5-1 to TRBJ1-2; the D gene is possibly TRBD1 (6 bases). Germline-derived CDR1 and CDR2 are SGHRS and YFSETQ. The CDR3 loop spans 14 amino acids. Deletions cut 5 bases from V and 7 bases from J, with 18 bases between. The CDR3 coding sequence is TGCGCCAGCAGTGCGGGGGCGCAGATAGGTGGCTACACCTTC. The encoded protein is CASSAGAQIGGYTF.

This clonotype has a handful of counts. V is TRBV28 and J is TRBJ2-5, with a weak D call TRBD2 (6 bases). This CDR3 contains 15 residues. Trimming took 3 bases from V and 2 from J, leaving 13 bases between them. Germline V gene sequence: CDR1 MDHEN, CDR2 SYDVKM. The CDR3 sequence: CASSLGLPPQETQYF. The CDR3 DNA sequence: TGTGCCAGCAGTTTGGGACTCCCACCTCAAGAGACCCAGTACTTC.

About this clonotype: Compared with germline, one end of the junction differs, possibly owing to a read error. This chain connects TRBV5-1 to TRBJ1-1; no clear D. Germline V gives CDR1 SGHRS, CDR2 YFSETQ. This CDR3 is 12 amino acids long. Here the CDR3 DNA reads TGCGCCAGCAGCTTGTTAGGTCCTGAAGATTTCTTT. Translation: CASSLLGPEDFF.

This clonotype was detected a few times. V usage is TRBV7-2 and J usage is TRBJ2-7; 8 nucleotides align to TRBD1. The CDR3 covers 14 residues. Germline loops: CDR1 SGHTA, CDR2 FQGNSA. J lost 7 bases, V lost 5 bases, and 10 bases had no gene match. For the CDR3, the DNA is TGTGCCAGCAGCGATGACAGGGGCCCTTTTGAGCAGTACTTC. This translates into CASSDDRGPFEQYF.

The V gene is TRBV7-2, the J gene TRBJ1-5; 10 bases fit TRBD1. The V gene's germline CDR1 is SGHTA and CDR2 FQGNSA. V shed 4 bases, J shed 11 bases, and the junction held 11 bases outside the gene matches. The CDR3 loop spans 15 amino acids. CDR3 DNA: TGTGCCAGCAGCTCCGGGACAGGGGCCTCCTGGGCCCAGCATTTT. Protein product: CASSSGTGASWAQHF.

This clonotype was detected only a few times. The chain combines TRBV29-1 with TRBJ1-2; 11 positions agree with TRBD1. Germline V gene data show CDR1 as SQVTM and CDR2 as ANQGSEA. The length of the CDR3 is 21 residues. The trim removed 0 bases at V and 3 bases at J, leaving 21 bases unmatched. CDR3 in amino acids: CSVEDRSGPGTGGIGDYGYTF. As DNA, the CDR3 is TGCAGCGTTGAAGATCGGAGCGGGCCGGGGACAGGGGGGATCGGTGACTATGGCTACACCTTC.

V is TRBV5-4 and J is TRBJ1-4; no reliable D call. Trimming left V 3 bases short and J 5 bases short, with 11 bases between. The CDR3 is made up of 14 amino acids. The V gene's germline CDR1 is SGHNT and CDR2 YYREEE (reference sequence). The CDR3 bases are TGTGCCAGCAGCTCCGAGCCAGCAAATGAAAAACTGTTTTTT. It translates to CASSSEPANEKLFF.

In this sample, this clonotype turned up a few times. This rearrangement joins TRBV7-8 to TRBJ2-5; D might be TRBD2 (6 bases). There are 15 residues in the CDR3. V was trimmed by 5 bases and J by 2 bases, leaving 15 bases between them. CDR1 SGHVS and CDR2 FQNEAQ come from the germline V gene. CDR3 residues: CASSIYAGLQETQYF. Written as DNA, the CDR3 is TGTGCCAGCAGCATATACGCGGGACTTCAAGAGACCCAGTACTTC.